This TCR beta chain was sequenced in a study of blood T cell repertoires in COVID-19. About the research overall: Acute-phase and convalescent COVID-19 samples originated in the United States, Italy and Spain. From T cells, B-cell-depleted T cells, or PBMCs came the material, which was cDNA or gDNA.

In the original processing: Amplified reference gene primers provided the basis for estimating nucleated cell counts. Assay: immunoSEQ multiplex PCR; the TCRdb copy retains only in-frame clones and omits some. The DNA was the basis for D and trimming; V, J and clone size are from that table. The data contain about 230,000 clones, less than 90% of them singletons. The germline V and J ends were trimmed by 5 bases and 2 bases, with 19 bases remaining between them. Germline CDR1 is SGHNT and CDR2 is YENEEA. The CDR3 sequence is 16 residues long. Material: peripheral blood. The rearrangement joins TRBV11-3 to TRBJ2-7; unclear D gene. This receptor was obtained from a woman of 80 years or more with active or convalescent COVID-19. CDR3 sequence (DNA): TGTGCCAGCAGCCACGGTCCTTCGGGTCCCGCCTACGAGCAGTACTTC. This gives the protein CASSHGPSGPAYEQYF.